A selection of T cell receptor beta chains follows, all from one sample in a study of human T cells and chemical hapten exposure. TCRdb re-derived calls from the 5' RACE reads in MiXCR, one entry per CDR3 protein. Among 150,000 or so distinct CDR3 sequences, 4.1% were seen once, and the ten largest hold around 1.5%. Receptors were obtained from a female donor in good health. The CDR3 runs from the conserved cysteine through the conserved F or W. A D gene is named only where the DNA matches it firmly. Some rows have no size entry. The others give once, few or many, or a class for an expanded clone.

D gene	V gene	J gene	clone size	CDR3 DNA	CDR3 protein
-	TRBV6-2/TRBV6-3	TRBJ1-5	many	TGTGCCAGCAGTTTAGAAGGGGAATATAGCAATCAGCCCCAGCATTTT	CASSLEGEYSNQPQHF
-	TRBV19	TRBJ1-2	many	TGTGCCAGTACACTCTCAGGGTCGGTCGGTGGCTACACCTTC	CASTLSGSVGGYTF
-	TRBV7-9	TRBJ2-1	-	TGTGCCAGCAGCTCCTCACCCGTCGTTGAGCAGTTCTTC	CASSSSPVVEQFF
TRBD1	TRBV14	TRBJ1-1	many	TGTGCCAGCAGCCAAGATTATGCGGACAGGGACACTGAAGCTTTCTTT	CASSQDYADRDTEAFF
-	TRBV7-2	TRBJ1-2	many	TGTGCCAGCAGCTTAGAGGCAGGGAGAGGTGGCTACACCTTC	CASSLEAGRGGYTF
-	TRBV5-1	TRBJ1-6	many	TGCGCCAGCAGCTTGTCAGGGCCTAGCTCCTATAATTCACCCCTCCACTTT	CASSLSGPSSYNSPLHF
-	TRBV29-1	TRBJ2-7	-	TGCAGCGTTGCTCAGGGAGATTACTCCTACGAGCAGTACTTC	CSVAQGDYSYEQYF
-	TRBV4-2	TRBJ2-2	many	TGTGCCAGCAGCCAAGAGGTGGGGGGGGAGCTGTTTTTT	CASSQEVGGELFF
-	TRBV6-6	TRBJ2-3	many	TGTGCCAGCAGTTACTTGGGGTTGGTGACAGATACGCAGTATTTT	CASSYLGLVTDTQYF
TRBD1	TRBV3-1	TRBJ1-2	many	TGTGCCAGCAGCGGGACAGGCGGCGGCTACACCTTC	CASSGTGGGYTF
-	TRBV28	TRBJ2-2	-	TGTGCCAGCTTACTGGGATCGCTTTCCGGGGAGCTGTTTTTT	CASLLGSLSGELFF
-	TRBV13	TRBJ2-4	few	TGTGCCAGCAGCCCCCCTTTTAAGTTCCACATTCAGTACTTC	CASSPPFKFHIQYF
-	TRBV21-1	TRBJ1-6	many	TGTGCCAGCAGCAGCCACCGGGAATATAATTCACCCCTCCACTTT	CASSSHREYNSPLHF
-	TRBV4-3	TRBJ2-7	many	TGCGCCAGCAGCCAAGCCGCTGCCGGGACCTACGAGCAGTACTTC	CASSQAAAGTYEQYF
-	TRBV7-2	TRBJ2-3	few	TGTGCCAGCAGCTTAACGCAAAGGGTGGTAGCAGATACGCAGTATTTT	CASSLTQRVVADTQYF
TRBD1	TRBV5-1	TRBJ1-5	many	TGCGCCAGCAGCTTGGACAGGGGGCTACGGCAGCCCCAGCATTTT	CASSLDRGLRQPQHF
-	TRBV4-2	TRBJ2-3	many	TGTGCCAGCAGTCCCCGGCGGGGAAGCACAGATACGCAGTATTTT	CASSPRRGSTDTQYF
-	TRBV28	TRBJ1-2	few	TGTGCCAGCAGTTTTCGAGGGTATGGCTACACCTTC	CASSFRGYGYTF
-	TRBV13	TRBJ1-1	-	TGTGCCAGCAGCACTAGACACCTGAGCACTGAAGCTTTCTTT	CASSTRHLSTEAFF
TRBD1	TRBV7-8	TRBJ1-6	many	TGTGCCAGCAGCTCCCCGGACAGGGAACGTTCACCCCTCCACTTT	CASSSPDRERSPLHF
-	TRBV2	TRBJ1-5	many	TGTGCCAGCAGTCGGGGATATGGAGCAGGTTCCCAGCCCCAGCATTTT	CASSRGYGAGSQPQHF
-	TRBV2	TRBJ2-1	many	TGTGCCAGCAGGATGTTTGGGGGGGGCAGCAATGAGCAGTTCTTC	CASRMFGGGSNEQFF
TRBD2	TRBV20-1	TRBJ2-7	many	TGCAGTGCAAGAGGACTAGCGGGGGGGCGGGTCGAGCAGTACTTC	CSARGLAGGRVEQYF
-	TRBV12-3/TRBV12-4	TRBJ2-5	many	TGTGCCAGCAGCCTTCCGAGCCAAGAGACCCAGTACTTC	CASSLPSQETQYF
-	TRBV12-3/TRBV12-4	TRBJ1-1	many	TGTGCCAGCAGCGACTCAGACCGGACAGTACACACTGAAGCTTTCTTT	CASSDSDRTVHTEAFF
-	TRBV18	TRBJ1-2	many	TGTGCCAGCTCACCACCAGGGAACTATGGCTACACCTTC	CASSPPGNYGYTF
-	TRBV7-2	TRBJ2-1	-	TGTGCCAGCAGCTTAGCTGGTTTAGGCCACAATGAGCAGTTCTTC	CASSLAGLGHNEQFF
-	TRBV18	TRBJ1-6	many	TGTGCCAGCTCACCAGATCAAAAATCACCCCTCCACTTT	CASSPDQKSPLHF
-	TRBV10-3	TRBJ2-1	few	TGTGCCATCAGTGACAGTCTCAATGAGCAGTTCTTC	CAISDSLNEQFF
-	TRBV7-9	TRBJ2-5	many	TGTGCCAGCAGCCCGCGATGGAACCAGTACCAAGAGACCCAGTACTTC	CASSPRWNQYQETQYF
-	TRBV6-5	TRBJ2-2	many	TGTGCCAGCAGTTATACACGCAGGGGGAGGTACACCGGGGAGCTGTTTTTT	CASSYTRRGRYTGELFF
-	TRBV6-5	TRBJ1-1	many	TGTGCCAGCAGTTCTACCTCATACAAAGGGACTGAAGCTTTCTTT	CASSSTSYKGTEAFF
-	TRBV28	TRBJ1-3	many	TGTGCCAGCAGTTTAAGAGGATACAACACCATATATTTT	CASSLRGYNTIYF
-	TRBV29-1	TRBJ2-5	many	TGCAGCGTTGAGCCCAGGGAAGAGACCCAGTACTTC	CSVEPREETQYF
-	TRBV28	TRBJ2-7	many	TGTGCCAGCAGTTTACAGTACGAGCAGTACTTC	CASSLQYEQYF
TRBD2	TRBV5-5	TRBJ2-5	many	TGTGCCAGCAGCCTGCGTGAGGCTAGCGGGGTAGAGACCCAGTACTTC	CASSLREASGVETQYF
-	TRBV4-1	TRBJ1-5	many	TGCGCCAGCAGCCAAGGGGCTTATAGCAATCAGCCCCAGCATTTT	CASSQGAYSNQPQHF
TRBD2	TRBV7-6	TRBJ2-1	many	TGTGCCAGCAGCTTAGGGGGGGGTTCGGGTGTGAATGAGCAGTTCTTC	CASSLGGGSGVNEQFF
-	TRBV20-1	TRBJ2-5	many	TGCAGTGCTAGAGTCGGCAGGCTCCAAGAGACCCAGTACTTC	CSARVGRLQETQYF
-	TRBV12-3/TRBV12-4	TRBJ2-1	many	TGTGCCAGCAGTCCATTTAGGGGGAGCTCCTACAATGAGCAGTTCTTC	CASSPFRGSSYNEQFF
-	TRBV5-1	TRBJ1-1	few	TGCGCCAGCAGCTGGGGGGGGGAAAGTGAAGCTTTCTTT	CASSWGGESEAFF
TRBD2	TRBV3-1	TRBJ2-7	many	TGTGCCAGCAGGAGGAGGGAGGGAAGGAACGAGCAGTACTTC	CASRRREGRNEQYF
TRBD1	TRBV9	TRBJ1-2	many	TGTGCCAGCAGCGTAGACAACAGGGGATCTGGCTACACCTTC	CASSVDNRGSGYTF
-	TRBV5-5	TRBJ1-6	-	TGTGCCAGCAGCCCTGACAATCGGGGTCGGTCCATCCCCCTCCACTTT	CASSPDNRGRSIPLHF
TRBD1	TRBV19	TRBJ1-6	-	TGTGCCAGTAGTACTCATAAGGACAGGGGCGAGGTCTCCTATAATTCACCCCTCCACTTT	CASSTHKDRGEVSYNSPLHF
TRBD2	TRBV6-6	TRBJ2-1	many	TGTGCCAGCAGAGGCCCTGGGACTAGCGGGGGCAATGAGCAGTTCTTC	CASRGPGTSGGNEQFF
TRBD2	TRBV24-1	TRBJ2-3	many	TGTGCCACCTCGGGCGGGGGGGCCATTACAGATACGCAGTATTTT	CATSGGGAITDTQYF
-	TRBV20-1	TRBJ1-2	many	TGCAGTGCCCTCACGGGTAGTAACTATGGCTACACCTTC	CSALTGSNYGYTF
-	TRBV4-2	TRBJ2-1	many	TGTGCCAGCAGCCAAGATCCAACACCTCACAATGAGCAGTTCTTC	CASSQDPTPHNEQFF
TRBD1	TRBV7-8	TRBJ1-1	many	TGTGCCAGCAGCCCCCGGACAGGATTGAACACTGAAGCTTTCTTT	CASSPRTGLNTEAFF
-	TRBV4-2	TRBJ1-5	many	TGTGCCAGCAGCCAAGATCCAACCCAGCCCCAGCATTTT	CASSQDPTQPQHF
-	TRBV12-3/TRBV12-4	TRBJ1-2	many	TGTGCCAGCAGACTAGGGGGAGCAGATGGCTACACCTTC	CASRLGGADGYTF
-	TRBV7-2	TRBJ2-7	-	TGTGCCAGCAGCTTAAGACAGAGCTACGAGCAGTACTTC	CASSLRQSYEQYF
TRBD1	TRBV4-1	TRBJ1-5	-	TGCGCCAGCAGCCAACCTGGGACAGGGAGCAATCAGCCCCAGCATTTT	CASSQPGTGSNQPQHF
-	TRBV7-9	TRBJ1-3	many	TGTGCCAGCAGCTTAGTGGGGACTGGAAACACCATATATTTT	CASSLVGTGNTIYF
-	TRBV5-1	TRBJ1-1	many	TGCGCCAGCAGCTGGGACGTCGTGAACACTGAAGCTTTCTTT	CASSWDVVNTEAFF
TRBD2	TRBV12-3/TRBV12-4	TRBJ2-3	many	TGTGCCAGCGGGAGTAGCGGGGGCACAGATACGCAGTATTTT	CASGSSGGTDTQYF
-	TRBV6-5	TRBJ2-4	many	TGTGCCAGCAGTCGGGCCCAGAGGGAAAACATTCAGTACTTC	CASSRAQRENIQYF
-	TRBV10-3	TRBJ1-2	many	TGTGCCATCAGTAAAACGGGAGAGATATCTAACTATGGCTACACCTTC	CAISKTGEISNYGYTF